This T cell receptor (beta chain) was recovered during a study of T-cell memory formation after mild COVID-19. Study as a whole: Largely donor-specific sequence clusters came from a couple of donors. Points from the study as a whole: Contracting clones from day 15 to 85 had balanced CD4/CD8; later expanders favoured CD4+. Mostly located in CM and EM were contracting CD4+ clones, with contracting CD8+ clones located in EMRA.

Sample barcodes and UMIs were carried by the TCR alpha and TCR beta cDNA libraries that 5'RACE generated with constant-segment primers. TCRdb fed the 5' RACE reads into MiXCR, producing one record per CDR3 protein. The data show about 260,000 distinct CDR3 sequences, with 8.2% seen just once and approximately 23% held by the top ten. The CDR3 runs to 14 residues. Per the germline V gene, CDR1 is MNHEY and CDR2 is SVGEGT. V was cut by 6 bases and J by 7 bases, with 16 bases left in between. About this clonotype itself: What it binds is not known.

The receptor's source is a man between 18 and 35 years old who had mild COVID-19 (a few samples of this study predate the infection). Cell type and time point are not known. The chain recombines TRBV6-2 or TRBV6-3 with TRBJ1-5, with D possibly being TRBD1 (6 bases). The sample taken for sequencing was PBMCs or a T cell subset sorted from them (not recorded which). In nucleotides, the CDR3 is TGTGCCAGCAGCTGGAGCGGGGGCAGGCAGCCCCAGCATTTT. It is translated as CASSWSGGRQPQHF.